The clone carrying this TCR beta chain was seen once. The data are from a study of blood T cell repertoires in COVID-19. Germline loops: CDR1 MRHNA, CDR2 SNTAGT. V lost 2 bases, J lost 5 bases, and 6 bases stayed unmatched. CDR3 length: 14 amino acids. Source study methods: Researchers report that nucleated cell counts were estimated from reference gene primer amplification. Method: immunoSEQ multiplex PCR; TCRdb's copy keeps in-frame clones and lacks some. From that table come the V and J calls and clone size; the DNA was used to work out D and trimming. The table shows 200,000 to 250,000 clones, with 80% occurring only once.

J is TRBJ2-7 and V is TRBV6-4; 7 nucleotides match TRBD1. The receptor's source is a woman in her 40s with acute COVID-19. The sample taken for sequencing was PBMCs or T cells enriched from blood (not recorded which). In DNA, the CDR3 is TGTGCCAGCAGTGACAGGGACAGATTCGACGAGCAGTACTTC. Its protein is CASSDRDRFDEQYF.